The 21 T cell receptor beta chains below all came from one sample that was sequenced in a study of T-cell memory formation after mild COVID-19 (TCRdb year 2021). Library preparation was by 5' RACE. Data came from an Illumina NovaSeq 6000. TCRdb redid the processing of the public reads, applying fastp at Q25 and MiXCR, and retained in-frame beta chains. Every distinct CDR3 protein forms one entry, paired with its most common genes and DNA. This sample is represented by roughly 200,000 distinct CDR3 sequences; around 21% of them were singletons. About 21% of the sample belongs to the ten largest clones. The specimen sequenced was PBMCs or a T cell subset sorted from them (not recorded which). The source is an adult woman who had mild COVID-19 (a few samples of this study predate the infection). The sample titles of this study are shuffled in the database, so cell type and time point are left out; the donor was told from shared clones.

The V and J genes are TRBV11-2 and TRBJ2-1; D is perhaps TRBD2 (6 bases). The V end lost 3 bases, the J end lost 0 bases, and 9 bases lay between the germline ends. In germline, CDR1 is SGHAT, CDR2 FQNNGV. CDR3 length: 15 amino acids. CDR3 DNA: TGTGCCAGCAGCTTGGGGGGAACCTCCTACAATGAGCAGTTCTTC. It translates to CASSLGGTSYNEQFF.

This rearrangement joins TRBV15 to TRBJ2-3; 10 bases match TRBD2. The CDR3 covers 17 residues. V trimming: 3 bases; J trimming: 0 bases; junction bases outside the gene matches: 6. CDR1 and CDR2 (germline): LNHNV, YYDKDF (reference sequence). For the CDR3, the DNA is TGTGCCACCAGCAGTCTAGCGGGGGCAACTAGCACAGATACGCAGTATTTT. It translates to CATSSLAGATSTDTQYF.

The gene calls are TRBV4-1 and TRBJ1-1, with D uncertain. V lost 4 bases and J lost 5, with 14 bases in between. Germline V gene sequence: CDR1 MGHRA, CDR2 YSYEKL. The CDR3 contains 14 residues. The CDR3 DNA follows: TGCGCCAGCAGCCCGCAAGGCGGGGAGACTGAAGCTTTCTTT. This sequence encodes CASSPQGGETEAFF.

This clonotype was detected only a few times. The rearrangement uses TRBV15 and TRBJ2-5, with D possibly TRBD1 on 5 matching bases. The ends were cut back, 5 bases at V and 0 bases at J, with 13 bases in the middle. This CDR3 region has 15 residues. Germline V gene data show CDR1 as LNHNV and CDR2 as YYDKDF (reference sequence). The CDR3 here is CATSGDTGYQETQYF. The CDR3 DNA reads TGTGCCACCAGCGGCGATACAGGTTACCAAGAGACCCAGTACTTC. Based on the CDR3 plus reference TRBV15 and TRBJ2-5, the full variable domain is DAMVIQNPRYQVTQFGKPVTLSCSQTLNHNVMYWYQQKSSQAPKLLFHYYDKDFNNEADTPDNFQSRRPNTSFCFLDIRSPGLGDTAMYLCATSGDTGYQETQYFGPGTRLLVL.

The table lists this clonotype with a few counts. This rearrangement joins TRBV4-1 to TRBJ2-2; TRBD1 aligns across 7 bases. CDR3 length: 15 residues. Germline-derived CDR1 and CDR2 are MGHRA and YSYEKL. J gave up 6 bases and V 4 bases, and 8 bases lay outside the gene matches. CDR3 residues: CASSRFGQEAGELFF. CDR3 DNA: TGCGCCAGCAGCCGATTTGGACAGGAGGCCGGGGAGCTGTTTTTT.

The rearrangement joins TRBV18 to TRBJ1-1; D might be TRBD1 (5 bases). Germline CDR1 and CDR2: KGHSH and LQKENI. The V end lost 2 bases, the J end lost 6 bases, and 16 bases lay between the germline ends. The CDR3 extends over 15 amino acids. CDR3: CASSPRAGPDPEAFF. CDR3 sequence (DNA): TGTGCCAGCTCACCAAGGGCAGGGCCGGATCCTGAAGCTTTCTTT.

This clonotype was recorded a few times. V gene TRBV24-1 combines with J gene TRBJ2-3; D may be TRBD2 (6 bases). The V end lost 5 bases, the J end lost 2 bases, and 13 bases lay between the germline ends. The V gene's germline CDR1 is KGHDR and CDR2 SFDVKD. There are 15 residues in the CDR3. The CDR3 DNA reads as TGTGCCACCAGTGGCGGAGGAGGGGTCACAGATACGCAGTATTTT. Translating it yields CATSGGGGVTDTQYF.

This clonotype was counted only a few times. The V gene is TRBV9, the J gene TRBJ2-3; D is unclear. Germline CDR1 is SGDLS and CDR2 is YYNGEE. This CDR3 is built from 16 residues. With 6 bases removed from V and 1 base from J, the gap between germline ends came to 18 bases. CDR3 amino acids: CASTPEMGWGTDTQYF. CDR3 nucleotide sequence: TGTGCCAGCACCCCCGAGATGGGTTGGGGCACAGATACGCAGTATTTT.

The sample holds a few counts of this clonotype. The V gene is TRBV5-5, the J gene TRBJ2-5; 11 bases line up with TRBD2. Germline CDR1 is SGHKS and CDR2 is YYEKEE (reference sequence). The CDR3 contains 14 residues. Trimming at V came to 0 bases and at J to 5 bases, leaving 0 bases not matched to a gene. DNA of the CDR3: TGTGCCAGCAGCTTGGCTAGCGGGGGGGAGACCCAGTACTTC. Protein: CASSLASGGETQYF.

As DNA, the CDR3 is TGTGCCACTCGGGACAGGGGATTCACAGATACGCAGTATTTT. This gives the protein CATRDRGFTDTQYF. This rearrangement joins TRBV24-1 to TRBJ2-3; 10 nucleotides line up with TRBD1. The germline V gene encodes CDR1 KGHDR and CDR2 SFDVKD. V was pared by 10 bases and J by 2 bases, with 5 bases of the junction left unmatched. The CDR3 consists of 14 residues.

This clonotype was recorded a few times. V usage is TRBV18 and J usage is TRBJ2-5; D uncertain. Trimming removed 3 bases at V and 1 base at J, with 15 bases between. This CDR3 comprises 16 residues. Germline loops: CDR1 KGHSH, CDR2 LQKENI. CDR3 DNA: TGTGCCAGCTCACCCCCGCAGTGGGGTTCCCAAGAGACCCAGTACTTC. This translates into CASSPPQWGSQETQYF.

The chain combines TRBV5-4 with TRBJ2-7, with D possibly TRBD1 on 5 matching bases. Between the trimmed V and J ends, which lost 2 bases and 6 bases, there was a span of 9 bases. Germline V CDR1 and CDR2: SGHNT, YYREEE (reference sequence). CDR3 length: 12 residues. The CDR3 nucleotides are TGTGCCAGCAGCTTAATCCAGGGCGAGCAGTACTTC. Its protein is CASSLIQGEQYF. Full variable domain (remainder filled in from reference TRBV5-4 and TRBJ2-7): ETGVTQSPTHLIKTRGQQVTLRCSSQSGHNTVSWYQQALGQGPQFIFQYYREEENGRGNFPPRFSGLQFPNYSSELNVNALELDDSALYLCASSLIQGEQYFGPGTRLTVT.

There are a few counts of this clonotype. The chain recombines TRBV11-2 with TRBJ2-1, with 7 positions matching TRBD2. The CDR3 has 13 amino acids. Germline CDR1 is SGHAT and CDR2 is FQNNGV. V trimming: 5 bases; J trimming: 9 bases; junction bases outside the gene matches: 7. DNA of the CDR3: TGTGCCAGCAGCCTGGGGGGGGTACCTGAGCAGTTCTTC. Translated, it gives CASSLGGVPEQFF.

The chain couples TRBV6-2 or TRBV6-3 to TRBJ2-7; no definite D call. From germline, CDR1 is MNHEY and CDR2 SVGEGT. The CDR3 extends over 12 amino acids. Trimming took 5 bases from V and 5 from J, leaving 10 bases between them. In DNA, the CDR3 is TGTGCCAGCAGTACTCTTGTTGACGAGCAGTACTTC. Translation: CASSTLVDEQYF.

The chain links TRBV28 to TRBJ1-1; D unresolved. CDR3 length: 16 amino acids. Germline loops: CDR1 MDHEN, CDR2 SYDVKM. Trimming removed 3 bases from V and 2 bases from J, with 16 bases in between. Here the CDR3 DNA reads TGTGCCAGCAGTTTGCAGGACGGATCTCTTAACACTGAAGCTTTCTTT. It codes for CASSLQDGSLNTEAFF.

This clonotype was found a few times. CDR3 protein: CASSFDRWSNQPQHF. The CDR3 nucleotides read TGCGCCAGCAGCTTCGACAGGTGGAGCAATCAGCCCCAGCATTTT. V is TRBV5-1 and J is TRBJ1-5; a possible D gene is TRBD1 (6 bases). V was shortened by 2 bases and J by 1 base, with 10 bases between the two germline ends. The CDR3 contains 15 residues. In germline, CDR1 is SGHRS, CDR2 YFSETQ.

This chain joins TRBV6-5 and TRBJ1-5; the match to TRBD1 covers 9 bases. CDR1 is MNHEY and CDR2 is SVGAGI in the germline V gene. The CDR3 covers 15 residues. Trimming cost V 6 bases and J 5 bases; bases outside gene matches: 8. Written as DNA, the CDR3 is TGTGCCAGCAGCTCGAGGGACAGGGTCGATCAGCCCCAGCATTTT. Translated, it gives CASSSRDRVDQPQHF.

The genes are TRBV2 and TRBJ1-2, with a tentative D call TRBD1 (6 bases). Between the trimmed V and J ends, which lost 1 base and 3 bases, there was a span of 6 bases. CDR1 and CDR2 from the germline V gene are SNHLY and FYNNEI. The length of the CDR3 is 13 residues. CDR3 protein: CASSEEGDYGYTF. As DNA, the CDR3 is TGTGCCAGCAGTGAAGAGGGGGACTATGGCTACACCTTC.

Only a few counts were recorded for this clonotype. The chain has TRBV5-6 and TRBJ2-1, with TRBD1 matching 7 bases. V lost 4 bases to trimming and J lost 4 bases; unmatched junction nucleotides: 2. Germline loops: CDR1 SGHDT, CDR2 YYEEEE. CDR3 size: 13 residues. The CDR3 region is CASSRQGYNEQFF. As DNA, the CDR3 is TGTGCCAGCAGCCGACAGGGTTACAATGAGCAGTTCTTC.

This clonotype was found many times. The V call is TRBV27, the J call TRBJ1-1; maybe TRBD1 (5 bases). The germline CDR1 and CDR2 sequences are MNHEY and SMNVEV (reference sequence). With 2 bases removed from V and 4 bases from J, the gap between germline ends came to 11 bases. The CDR3 is 14 amino acids. CDR3 DNA: TGTGCCAGCAGTTTAGGGGGGGAAGGCACTGAAGCTTTCTTT. The encoded protein is CASSLGGEGTEAFF.

A few counts support this clonotype. The genes are TRBV3-1 and TRBJ1-5, with 11 positions matching TRBD1. The CDR3 is 15 amino acids. Germline V gene lookup returns CDR1 LGHDT and CDR2 YNNKEL (reference sequence). The ends lost 4 bases at V and 3 bases at J; junction bases unmatched: 2. Here the CDR3 reads CASSLGQGANQPQHF. The CDR3, as DNA: TGTGCCAGCAGCCTCGGACAGGGGGCCAATCAGCCCCAGCATTTT. Supplemented by reference TRBV3-1 and TRBJ1-5, the full variable domain reads DTAVSQTPKYLVTQMGNDKSIKCEQNLGHDTMYWYKQDSKKFLKIMFSYNNKELIINETVPNRFSPKSPDKAHLNLHINSLELGDSAVYFCASSLGQGANQPQHFGDGTRLSIL.